Described below is a single T cell receptor (beta chain) sequence and its context. The sample is drawn from a study of blood T cell repertoires in COVID-19. About the study: Both acute and convalescent COVID-19 samples were obtained from the United States, Italy and Spain. Sample material is recorded as cDNA or gDNA derived from T cells, B-cell-depleted T cells, or PBMCs.

As processed by the authors: The authors estimated nucleated cell counts from reference gene primer amplification. Libraries were prepared by immunoSEQ multiplex PCR; TCRdb keeps only in-frame clonotypes and omits some of them. V and J calls and clone size are those listed in that table; D and trimming were worked out from the DNA. The sample consists of tens of thousands of clones, 83% of them appearing once. V gave up 2 bases and J gave up 3 bases, with 11 bases separating them. CDR1 and CDR2 from the germline V gene are SGHRS and YFSETQ. This CDR3 region has 14 residues. This chain uses TRBV5-1 with TRBJ1-1; D is possibly TRBD1 (5 bases). The sequencing sample was made of peripheral blood. This TCR was recovered from a human donor in a cohort sampled during active COVID-19. For the CDR3, the DNA is TGCGCCAGCAGCTTAGGTGGGGCGGACACTGAAGCTTTCTTT. Its translation: CASSLGGADTEAFF.